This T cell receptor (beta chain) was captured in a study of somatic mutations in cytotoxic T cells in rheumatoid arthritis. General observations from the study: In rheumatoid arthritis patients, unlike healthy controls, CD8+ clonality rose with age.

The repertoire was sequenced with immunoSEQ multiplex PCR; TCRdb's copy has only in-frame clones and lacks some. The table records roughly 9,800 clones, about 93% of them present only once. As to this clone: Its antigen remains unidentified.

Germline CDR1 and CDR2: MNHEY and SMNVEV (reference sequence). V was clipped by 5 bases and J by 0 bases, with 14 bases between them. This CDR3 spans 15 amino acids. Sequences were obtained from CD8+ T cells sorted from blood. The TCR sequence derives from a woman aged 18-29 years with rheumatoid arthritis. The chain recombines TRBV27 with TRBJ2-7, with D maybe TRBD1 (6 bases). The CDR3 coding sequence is TGTGCCAGCAGTGAATCCCAGACAGGCTCCTACGAGCAGTACTTC. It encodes CASSESQTGSYEQYF.